This T cell receptor (beta chain) was sequenced for a study of OX40 agonist ivuxolimab in advanced cancers. With respect to this clone: Its specificity is not known.

Study outcomes and limitations: The CD4+ and CD8+ T cells in the blood had expanded clonally by week 6 at 0.1 to 3.0 mg/kg.

Only in-frame clones appear in the TCRdb table, and some are missing; sequencing was by immunoSEQ multiplex PCR. The sample comprises more than 60,000 clones, 86% of which are singletons, and approximately 1.2% rests with the top ten. This CDR3 has 17 residues. Trimming pared 5 bases from V and 4 bases from J, leaving 21 bases between. CDR1 and CDR2 (germline): PRHDT, FYEKMQ (reference sequence). The chain joins TRBV13 to TRBJ1-3; D is perhaps TRBD1 (5 bases). This receptor was obtained from an adult with an advanced solid tumor such as melanoma, head and neck, liver or kidney cancer. Sequencing was performed on CD4+ or CD8+ T cells sorted from blood, taken in a trial of the OX40 agonist ivuxolimab. The CDR3, as DNA: TGTGCCAGCAGCCGAGGTAGCTGGGCAGGGTCAGGAAACACCATATATTTT. Translated: CASSRGSWAGSGNTIYF.